This passage covers 29 T cell receptor beta chains from one sample sequenced in a study of cytomegalovirus exposure and HLA in healthy donors (TCRdb year 2017). Receptor libraries were prepared by the immunoSEQ multiplex PCR assay. The multiplex PCR relied on a mix of 60 forward primers for TCR Vbeta segments and 13 reverse primers for TCR Jbeta segments. TCRdb obtained this table from immuneACCESS and retained in-frame rearrangements with V and J assigned. These tables miss some clones; where compared with another copy, unresolved V genes account for less than half of the shortfall, and the remainder is unexplained. For this sample the table gives 150,000 to 200,000 clones, of which approximately 75% were detected only once. Clones ranked in the top ten supply less than 2% of the sample. Material: PBMCs. The receptor set was obtained from a woman younger than 35 in good health and CMV-seronegative.

This clone was seen more than once but under ten times. The chain combines TRBV28 with TRBJ1-1; possible D gene TRBD1, 5 bases. Trimming shortened V by 2 bases and J by 7 bases, and 17 bases separated the two germline ends. There are 15 residues in the CDR3. Germline CDR1 is MDHEN and CDR2 is SYDVKM. CDR3 sequence reads: CASSLRGRTLIEAFF. The CDR3 DNA follows: TGTGCCAGCAGTTTACGGGGGAGAACCTTAATTGAAGCTTTCTTT. Supplemented by reference TRBV28 and TRBJ1-1, the full variable domain reads DVKVTQSSRYLVKRTGEKVFLECVQDMDHENMFWYRQDPGLGLRLIYFSYDVKMKEKGDIPEGYSVSREKKERFSLILESASTNQTSMYLCASSLRGRTLIEAFFGQGTRLTVV.

V gene TRBV6-1 combines with J gene TRBJ1-6; a weak D match, TRBD1 (5 bases). Between the trimmed V and J ends, which lost 7 bases and 7 bases, there was a span of 8 bases. Germline loops: CDR1 MNHNS, CDR2 SASEGT. The CDR3 consists of 12 residues. Written as DNA, the CDR3 is TGTGCCAGCATGCGGGACAATTCACCCCTCCACTTT. This gives the protein CASMRDNSPLHF.

The chain couples TRBV5-1 to TRBJ2-5, with TRBD1 as a possible D gene (5 bases). This CDR3 comprises 14 residues. CDR1 is SGHRS and CDR2 is YFSETQ in the germline V gene. V lost 2 bases and J 0 bases, leaving 8 bases between the germline ends. The CDR3 region is CASSFRQNQETQYF. CDR3 DNA sequence: TGCGCCAGCAGCTTCCGACAGAACCAAGAGACCCAGTACTTC.

The J gene is TRBJ1-2, the V gene TRBV6-1, with 9 bases aligning to TRBD1. V was pared by 2 bases and J by 10 bases, with 14 bases of the junction left unmatched. The germline gives CDR1 MNHNS, CDR2 SASEGT. The CDR3 has 16 residues. The CDR3 reads CASSETGTGNSRAYTF. DNA for the CDR3: TGTGCCAGCAGTGAAACCGGGACAGGGAATTCGCGTGCCTACACCTTC.

V gene TRBV14 combines with J gene TRBJ2-1; D is uncertain. Germline loops: CDR1 SGHDN, CDR2 FVKESK. V lost 1 base to trimming and J lost 8 bases, with 12 bases between them. The length of the CDR3 is 14 residues. The CDR3 here is CASSQGRQLHEQFF. CDR3 nucleotides: TGTGCCAGCAGCCAAGGAAGACAACTCCATGAGCAGTTCTTC.

V is TRBV30 and J is TRBJ2-3, with TRBD2 identical over 11 bases. The length of the CDR3 is 15 residues. The V and J ends lost 2 bases and 1 base, in that order; junction bases with no gene match: 2. The germline V gene has CDR1 GTSNPN and CDR2 SVGIG (reference sequence). The CDR3 coding sequence is TGTGCCTGGAGTATAGCGGGAGGGGGCACAGATACGCAGTATTTT. Its translation is CAWSIAGGGTDTQYF.

The chain combines TRBV13 with TRBJ2-7; D possibly corresponds to TRBD1 (5 bases). This CDR3 is built from 15 residues. The V end was cut by 3 bases, the J end by 1 base, with 13 bases between. Germline-derived CDR1 and CDR2 are PRHDT and FYEKMQ (reference sequence). The CDR3 spells CASSLKGIRSYEQYF. The CDR3 coding sequence is TGTGCCAGCAGCTTGAAGGGGATTCGGTCCTACGAGCAGTACTTC.

This chain links TRBV2 with TRBJ1-1; 8 positions match TRBD1. J lost 7 bases, V lost 8 bases, and 3 bases had no gene match. The CDR3 is 11 residues long. Germline loops: CDR1 SNHLY, CDR2 FYNNEI. The CDR3 loop is CASADRDEAFF. The CDR3 region has the DNA TGTGCCAGCGCGGACAGGGATGAAGCTTTCTTT.

V is TRBV19 and J is TRBJ1-5; 7 bases fit TRBD1. Germline CDR1 reads LNHDA; CDR2 reads SQIVND (reference sequence). V lost 7 bases and J lost 4; bases outside the gene matches: 4. The CDR3 length is 13 residues. CDR3 amino acids: CASNDRVNQPQHF. The CDR3 DNA sequence: TGTGCCAGTAACGACAGGGTTAATCAGCCCCAGCATTTT.

The chain has TRBV5-6 and TRBJ1-2, with 8 nucleotides matching TRBD1. The J segment lost 4 bases and the V segment lost 6 bases, leaving 11 bases of the junction unmatched. The CDR3 is made up of 15 amino acids. CDR1 and CDR2 (germline): SGHDT, YYEEEE. The CDR3, as DNA: TGTGCCAGCACCTCCAGGGGGACAGGCCGCTATGGCTACACCTTC. Its translation: CASTSRGTGRYGYTF.

V usage is TRBV19 and J usage is TRBJ1-5; 8 nucleotides match TRBD1. The trim removed 5 bases at V and 0 bases at J, leaving 6 bases unmatched. Germline loops: CDR1 LNHDA, CDR2 SQIVND (reference sequence). The CDR3 loop spans 16 amino acids. The CDR3 DNA sequence: TGTGCCAGTAGTCTAGTTACAGGGGGTAGCAATCAGCCCCAGCATTTT. It yields the protein CASSLVTGGSNQPQHF.

CDR3 amino acids: CASVGGDQPQHF. The CDR3 nucleotides are TGTGCCAGCGTGGGGGGGGATCAGCCCCAGCATTTT. The V gene is TRBV28, the J gene TRBJ1-5, with a weak D call TRBD1 (5 bases). Trimming took 8 bases from V and 5 from J, leaving 10 bases between them. The germline CDR1 and CDR2 sequences are MDHEN and SYDVKM. The CDR3 runs 12 residues.

This chain connects TRBV23-1 to TRBJ2-1; D remains unclear. TRBV23-1 is identified as an open reading frame with a role that is uncertain. Trimming cost V 9 bases and J 4 bases, with 16 bases left between them. The CDR3 runs to 14 residues. The CDR3 here is CARYSLRQYNEQFF. The CDR3 DNA follows: TGCGCCAGGTATAGCCTCCGGCAGTACAATGAGCAGTTCTTC.

Remarks on this clone: One junction end does not reproduce the germline sequence, and a read error may be involved. The same CDR3 also results from other DNA sequences found in this sample. V and J are TRBV7-9 and TRBJ1-2; 9 bases match TRBD1. Germline V gene sequence: CDR1 SEHNR, CDR2 FQNEAQ (reference sequence). The CDR3 is 16 amino acids. The CDR3 nucleotides read TGCGCCAGCAGCTTTGAAACCGGGACAGGGAAGACCGGCTACACCTTC. This gives the protein CASSFETGTGKTGYTF.

The chain carries TRBV28 and TRBJ1-5, with D unresolved. The CDR3 contains 15 residues. V shed 1 base and J shed 5 bases, with 12 bases lying between them. Germline CDR1 and CDR2: MDHEN and SYDVKM. CDR3 residues: CASSLSAPKHQPQHF. CDR3 sequence (DNA): TGTGCCAGCAGTTTATCCGCGCCTAAGCATCAGCCCCAGCATTTT.

In its sample, this clone was seen a few times. The chain employs TRBV29-1 and TRBJ2-3, with TRBD2 matching 12 bases. Germline assignment: CDR1 SQVTM and CDR2 ANQGSEA. The CDR3 extends over 16 amino acids. The V gene end was trimmed by 4 bases and the J gene end by 7 bases; junction bases not matched to a gene: 12. CDR3 coding DNA: TGCAGCGTTGCCCCGAAACTAGCGGGAGGCAGGAATACGCAGTATTTT. Translation: CSVAPKLAGGRNTQYF.

About this clone: Other nucleotide sequences in the sample specify the same CDR3. V and J are TRBV28 and TRBJ2-1; possible D gene TRBD2, 5 bases. Deletions cut 6 bases from V and 0 bases from J, with 12 bases between. CDR3 length equals 15 residues. Germline loops: CDR1 MDHEN, CDR2 SYDVKM. The CDR3 coding sequence is TGTGCCAGCAGCTCTCGTGGGAGCTCCTACAATGAGCAGTTCTTC. Translated: CASSSRGSSYNEQFF.

The chain links TRBV28 to TRBJ1-4, with TRBD1 identical over 7 bases. This CDR3 spans 14 amino acids. J gave up 6 bases and V 4 bases, and 5 bases lay outside the gene matches. CDR1 and CDR2 (germline): MDHEN, SYDVKM. The chain's CDR3 is CASSSTGRDEKLFF. The CDR3 region has the DNA TGTGCCAGCAGTTCGACAGGGCGAGATGAAAAACTGTTTTTT.

This clone appeared many times. The chain couples TRBV5-4 to TRBJ1-2, with D uncertain. The CDR3 is 14 amino acids. The germline V gene encodes CDR1 SGHNT and CDR2 YYREEE (reference sequence). V lost 2 bases and J lost 2, with 10 bases in between. The CDR3 coding sequence is TGTGCCAGCAGCTTCAGTATCCTCAACTATGGCTACACCTTC. This translates into CASSFSILNYGYTF.

This chain links TRBV6-1 with TRBJ2-7; 14 bases agree with TRBD2. This CDR3 has 19 amino acids. Germline V gene data show CDR1 as MNHNS and CDR2 as SASEGT. Unmatched junction bases numbered 11, after V lost 0 bases and J lost 4 bases. The CDR3 DNA follows: TGTGCCAGCAGTGAAGCGACTAGCGGGAGGGCCATGAAGAGTTACGAGCAGTACTTC. Residues: CASSEATSGRAMKSYEQYF.

This chain links TRBV9 with TRBJ2-3; TRBD2 aligns across 10 bases. From germline, CDR1 is SGDLS and CDR2 YYNGEE. The CDR3 has 16 residues. After removal of 2 bases from V and 3 bases from J, the junction contained 6 bases not matched to a gene. DNA of the CDR3: TGTGCCAGCAGCGTTGGGGCTAGCGGGAGAACAGATACGCAGTATTTT. Its protein is CASSVGASGRTDTQYF.

The chain combines TRBV10-3 with TRBJ1-1, with 7 bases fitting TRBD1. V lost 4 bases, J lost 0 bases, and 2 bases stayed unmatched. The CDR3 consists of 14 residues. The germline gives CDR1 ENHRY, CDR2 SYGVKD. The CDR3 is CAISAQGMNTEAFF. The CDR3 nucleotides read TGTGCCATCAGTGCACAGGGGATGAACACTGAAGCTTTCTTT.

Worth noting for this clone: The junction departs from germline at one end; a sequencing error may be responsible. This chain joins TRBV7-9 and TRBJ1-2, with unresolved D. The CDR3 spans 10 residues. Germline V gene sequence: CDR1 SEHNR, CDR2 FQNEAQ (reference sequence). The CDR3 nucleotides are TGTTCCAGCCGCCGAGGAGGCTACACCTTC. Its translation is CSSRRGGYTF.

This clone was recorded a few times. The chain employs TRBV30 and TRBJ1-4; no definite D call. Trimming shortened V by 0 bases and J by 8 bases, and 7 bases separated the two germline ends. This CDR3 contains 12 residues. CDR1 GTSNPN and CDR2 SVGIG come from the germline V gene (reference sequence). CDR3 amino acids: CAWSVREEKLFF. The CDR3 nucleotides read TGTGCCTGGAGTGTACGGGAGGAAAAACTGTTTTTT.

For this clone: One end of the junction varies from germline; a read error may be responsible. The J gene is TRBJ1-2, the V gene TRBV7-9; D ambiguous. The CDR3 runs 12 residues. Germline values: CDR1 SEHNR, CDR2 FQNEAQ (reference sequence). As DNA, the CDR3 is TGTTCCAGCAGCTTGAACTCCGAGAGATACACCTTC. Translation gives CSSSLNSERYTF.

The chain has TRBV28 and TRBJ2-1, with 11 bases lining up with TRBD1. Germline lookup yields CDR1 MDHEN and CDR2 SYDVKM. The V segment lost 7 bases and the J segment 4 bases; nucleotides outside the gene matches: 6. This CDR3 contains 15 residues. CDR3 in DNA: TGTGCCAGCACAACCGGGACAGGGGGATACAATGAGCAGTTCTTC. This translates into CASTTGTGGYNEQFF.

This chain connects TRBV28 to TRBJ1-4; D is unresolved. The CDR3 runs 16 residues. Trimming stripped 5 bases from V and 0 bases from J, with 13 bases between. Germline V gene data show CDR1 as MDHEN and CDR2 as SYDVKM. CDR3 loop: CASSPYLYATNEKLFF. The CDR3, as DNA: TGTGCCAGCAGTCCCTACCTCTATGCAACTAATGAAAAACTGTTTTTT.

The rearrangement joins TRBV7-8 to TRBJ2-1, with TRBD2 matching 7 bases. The CDR3 is 16 residues long. Trimming cost V 5 bases and J 8 bases; bases outside gene matches: 15. The germline V gene has CDR1 SGHVS and CDR2 FQNEAQ. The CDR3 loop reads CASSPWEQAGRDEQFF. CDR3 DNA sequence: TGTGCCAGCAGCCCTTGGGAGCAAGCGGGGAGGGATGAGCAGTTCTTC.

The genes are TRBV7-9 and TRBJ1-2, with D perhaps matching TRBD1 (6 bases). The CDR3 has 15 residues. The V and J ends lost 5 bases and 5 bases respectively, with 18 bases between them. In germline, CDR1 is SEHNR, CDR2 FQNEAQ (reference sequence). CDR3 DNA sequence: TGTGCCAGCAGCCTAGTTCGTCAGGGGATATATGGCTACACCTTC. Protein product: CASSLVRQGIYGYTF.